The clone carrying this TCR beta chain was picked up many times. Its antigen remains unidentified. Method: immunoSEQ multiplex PCR; TCRdb's copy keeps in-frame clones and lacks some. The data show some 40,000 clones, with none appearing a single time. The entry originates in a study of T cells after posttransplantation cyclophosphamide. Study observations and caveats: Skin or GI-infiltrating T cells shared few TRB sequences with blood. Later blood repertoires were often dominated by clones from the donor CD8+ memory compartment.

CDR1 LGHNT and CDR2 FRNRAP come from the germline V gene. Trimming took 2 bases from V and 1 from J, leaving 6 bases between them. The CDR3 runs to 14 residues. This clonotype originated in a man over 45 in good health, CMV-negative, and a related stem cell transplant donor. Sequencing was performed on PBMCs. The genes are TRBV12-5 and TRBJ1-3; D remains unclear. The CDR3 DNA is TGTGCTAGTGGTTTGAAAGCATCTGGAAACACCATATATTTT. It yields the protein CASGLKASGNTIYF.